What follows are 26 T cell receptor beta chains derived from one specimen sequenced in a study of cytomegalovirus exposure and HLA in healthy donors (dated by TCRdb to between 2016 and 2019). Preparation of the library involved the immunoSEQ multiplex PCR assay. TCRdb took this table from immuneACCESS and kept in-frame rearrangements with V and J called. Such tables lack part of the clones; where checked against another copy, unresolved V genes explain under half of the gap, and the rest is unexplained. The sample profile shows 200,000 or so clones; roughly 80% of them were found once. The top ten constitute more than 6.5% of the sample. Material: PBMCs. Receptor source: a man younger than 30 in good health and CMV-seropositive.

The chain carries TRBV6-5 and TRBJ1-5, with TRBD1 matching over 8 bases. J lost 5 bases, V lost 6 bases, and 6 bases had no gene match. This CDR3 has 14 amino acids. Germline CDR1 MNHEY, CDR2 SVGAGI. For the CDR3, the DNA is TGTGCCAGCAGAAAGACAGGGGTCGATCAGCCCCAGCATTTT. Translation: CASRKTGVDQPQHF.

J is TRBJ2-2 and V is TRBV6-5; 10 bases line up with TRBD2. V trimming: 4 bases; J trimming: 7 bases; junction bases outside the gene matches: 6. The CDR3 length is 15 residues. Per germline, CDR1 MNHEY and CDR2 SVGAGI. The CDR3 here is CASSWSSGSYGELFF. The CDR3 DNA reads as TGTGCCAGCAGTTGGTCTAGCGGGAGTTACGGGGAGCTGTTTTTT.

J is TRBJ1-2 and V is TRBV29-1; perhaps TRBD1 as D (6 bases). CDR1 and CDR2 (germline): SQVTM, ANQGSEA. V was shortened by 6 bases and J by 7 bases, with 18 bases between the two germline ends. The CDR3 runs 13 residues. The DNA of the CDR3 is TGCAGCGTCCGACAGGACTCGGGGGGTGGCTACACCTTC. It codes for CSVRQDSGGGYTF.

The V and J genes are TRBV5-1 and TRBJ2-3; 9 positions match TRBD1. The CDR3 has 14 residues. Per germline, CDR1 SGHRS and CDR2 YFSETQ. Unmatched junction bases numbered 5, after V lost 3 bases and J lost 6 bases. The CDR3 loop is CASSWTGEGDTQYF. DNA for the CDR3: TGCGCCAGCAGCTGGACAGGGGAAGGGGATACGCAGTATTTT.

This chain links TRBV27 with TRBJ2-3; tentative D call: TRBD1 (5 bases). The CDR3 contains 12 residues. Germline CDR1 MNHEY, CDR2 SMNVEV (reference sequence). The germline V and J ends were trimmed by 7 bases and 8 bases, with 13 bases remaining between them. This CDR3 is CASKLNRGTQYF. Written as DNA, the CDR3 is TGTGCCAGCAAGTTAAATAGGGGTACGCAGTATTTT.

The rearrangement uses TRBV5-6 and TRBJ2-1; TRBD1 agrees at 8 bases. CDR1 is SGHDT, CDR2 YYEEEE, per germline. The CDR3 runs 16 residues. With 4 bases clipped from V and 7 bases from J, the junction kept 13 bases outside the gene matches. CDR3 amino acids: CASSPPWGTGENEQFF. The CDR3 DNA sequence: TGTGCCAGCAGCCCCCCTTGGGGGACAGGCGAGAATGAGCAGTTCTTC.

The chain joins TRBV29-1 to TRBJ2-1; 15 bases align to TRBD2. Germline V CDR1 and CDR2: SQVTM, ANQGSEA. This CDR3 has 16 residues. The ends lost 3 bases at V and 7 bases at J; junction bases unmatched: 7. CDR3 sequence: CSVESPGLAGGNEQFF. The CDR3 DNA reads as TGCAGCGTTGAGTCCCCGGGACTAGCGGGAGGAAATGAGCAGTTCTTC.

This rearrangement joins TRBV5-1 to TRBJ2-1; D gene unclear. V lost 6 bases and J lost 2, with 6 bases in between. The CDR3 is made up of 12 amino acids. The germline V gene has CDR1 SGHRS and CDR2 YFSETQ. CDR3 sequence reads: CASTLTYNEQFF. The DNA for the CDR3 is TGCGCCAGCACCCTTACCTACAATGAGCAGTTCTTC.

The chain carries TRBV6-5 and TRBJ1-2, with D uncertain. The CDR3 is 11 residues long. Germline values: CDR1 MNHEY, CDR2 SVGAGI. Deletions cut 3 bases from V and 8 bases from J, with 7 bases between. The CDR3 loop reads CASSYTGGYTF. DNA for the CDR3: TGTGCCAGCAGTTATACCGGGGGCTACACCTTC.

V gene TRBV18 combines with J gene TRBJ2-3; TRBD2 matches at 10 bases. The germline gives CDR1 KGHSH, CDR2 LQKENI. V shed 8 bases and J 4 bases; nucleotides not matched to a gene: 6. The CDR3 totals 14 residues. The CDR3 bases are TGTGCCAGCAGTCCGGGACTAGCGTCAGATACGCAGTATTTT. Translated, it gives CASSPGLASDTQYF.

This chain connects TRBV6-4 to TRBJ2-5; TRBD2 agrees at 7 bases. Germline trimming cut 6 bases from V and 3 bases from J; bases unmatched to any gene: 4. This CDR3 contains 13 residues. The germline V gene has CDR1 MRHNA and CDR2 SNTAGT. In DNA, the CDR3 is TGTGCCAGCAGCCCCAGCGGGGAAGAGACCCAGTACTTC. Translation gives CASSPSGEETQYF.

This clone appeared once. This chain links TRBV5-1 with TRBJ2-5; D is possibly TRBD2 (6 bases). Germline V gene sequence: CDR1 SGHRS, CDR2 YFSETQ. CDR3 length equals 15 residues. V gave up 1 base and J gave up 0 bases, with 10 bases separating them. The CDR3 region has the DNA TGCGCCAGCAGCTTGCTGCGGGGAAACCAAGAGACCCAGTACTTC. Translation: CASSLLRGNQETQYF.

V usage is TRBV28 and J usage is TRBJ1-5; the D is unclear. CDR1 and CDR2 from the germline V gene are MDHEN and SYDVKM. The CDR3 is 12 residues long. Trimming removed 7 bases from V and 0 bases from J, with 4 bases in between. DNA for the CDR3: TGTGCCAGCATTAGTAGCAATCAGCCCCAGCATTTT. Protein product: CASISSNQPQHF.

Here the CDR3 reads CASSSIDGGGQGAFYEQYF. The CDR3, as DNA: TGTGCCAGCAGTTCTATTGACGGAGGGGGACAGGGGGCCTTCTACGAGCAGTACTTC. The chain joins TRBV28 to TRBJ2-7; 12 bases map to TRBD1. The ends lost 4 bases at V and 3 bases at J; junction bases unmatched: 16. In germline, CDR1 is MDHEN, CDR2 SYDVKM. This CDR3 has 19 residues. Complete variable domain (other parts from reference TRBV28 and TRBJ2-7): DVKVTQSSRYLVKRTGEKVFLECVQDMDHENMFWYRQDPGLGLRLIYFSYDVKMKEKGDIPEGYSVSREKKERFSLILESASTNQTSMYLCASSSIDGGGQGAFYEQYFGPGTRLTVT.

This clone has more than one count but fewer than ten. This chain joins TRBV6-5 and TRBJ1-5; D gene unclear. CDR1 and CDR2 from the germline V gene are MNHEY and SVGAGI. The V and J ends lost 5 bases and 7 bases respectively, with 9 bases between them. The CDR3 is 12 residues long. The CDR3 region is CASSRFGQPQHF. The CDR3 DNA sequence: TGTGCCAGCAGTCGGTTCGGGCAGCCCCAGCATTTT.

V gene TRBV7-2 combines with J gene TRBJ1-2; the match to TRBD1 covers 9 bases. There are 13 residues in the CDR3. From germline, CDR1 is SGHTA and CDR2 FQGNSA. With V trimmed by 5 bases and J by 6 bases, 4 bases remained unmatched. CDR3 in DNA: TGTGCCAGCAGCGTGGGACAGGGCAATGGCTACACCTTC. It yields the protein CASSVGQGNGYTF. The full variable domain, completed using reference TRBV7-2 and TRBJ1-2, is GAGVSQSPSNKVTEKGKDVELRCDPISGHTALYWYRQSLGQGLEFLIYFQGNSAPDKSGLPSDRFSAERTGGSVSTLTIQRTQQEDSAVYLCASSVGQGNGYTFGSGTRLTVV.

The chain uses TRBV29-1 and TRBJ2-2; 12 bases match TRBD2. The CDR3 runs to 13 residues. V was clipped by 4 bases and J by 6 bases; unmatched bases: 0. Looked up from germline, CDR1 is SQVTM and CDR2 is ANQGSEA. CDR3 amino acids: CSVGLAGAGELFF. Here the CDR3 DNA reads TGCAGCGTTGGACTAGCGGGAGCCGGGGAGCTGTTTTTT.

The chain recombines TRBV6-5 with TRBJ2-7; D is perhaps TRBD1 (6 bases). Trimming shortened V by 6 bases and J by 6 bases, and 21 bases separated the two germline ends. This CDR3 has 15 amino acids. Germline V CDR1 and CDR2: MNHEY, SVGAGI. CDR3 DNA sequence: TGTGCCAGCAGGCTTCGGACGACAAAAGGGGGCGAGCAGTACTTC. Its protein product is CASRLRTTKGGEQYF.

This clone was seen only once. This chain joins TRBV27 and TRBJ1-2; 8 nucleotides align to TRBD1. The germline gives CDR1 MNHEY, CDR2 SMNVEV (reference sequence). The CDR3 is 14 amino acids. With V trimmed by 6 bases and J by 4 bases, 7 bases remained unmatched. CDR3 protein: CASSSPQGGYGYTF. The CDR3 DNA reads TGTGCCAGCAGCTCCCCACAGGGGGGCTATGGCTACACCTTC.

The gene calls are TRBV5-1 and TRBJ1-1; D may be TRBD1 (6 bases). The V gene's germline CDR1 is SGHRS and CDR2 YFSETQ. V was trimmed by 5 bases and J by 1 base, leaving 15 bases between them. The CDR3 contains 15 residues. The CDR3 DNA sequence: TGCGCCAGCAGTAGCCCTAGGGGGAGGAACACTGAAGCTTTCTTT. It encodes CASSSPRGRNTEAFF.

A few counts support this clone. The chain combines TRBV11-1 with TRBJ2-1; 7 positions match TRBD2. CDR3 size: 13 residues. Trimming took 7 bases from V and 9 from J; bases not matched to a gene: 9. Germline loops: CDR1 SGHAT, CDR2 FQDESV (reference sequence). The CDR3 here is CASIKEGRGEQFF. The CDR3 nucleotides read TGTGCCAGCATCAAAGAGGGGAGGGGTGAGCAGTTCTTC.

This rearrangement joins TRBV7-3 to TRBJ2-3; 7 bases map to TRBD2. CDR1 is SGHTA, CDR2 FQGTGA, per germline. This CDR3 is built from 15 residues. The J segment lost 6 bases and the V segment lost 5 bases, leaving 11 bases of the junction unmatched. CDR3: CASSLAGGGLDTQYF. For the CDR3, the DNA is TGTGCCAGCAGCCTTGCTGGGGGGGGACTTGATACGCAGTATTTT.

The CDR3 loop is CASSLSGLADPYEQYF. CDR3 nucleotide sequence: TGTGCCAGTAGTTTATCAGGACTAGCGGACCCTTACGAGCAGTACTTC. The chain recombines TRBV19 with TRBJ2-7, with 10 positions matching TRBD2. Germline V lookup: CDR1 LNHDA, CDR2 SQIVND (reference sequence). The CDR3 length is 16 residues. V lost 5 bases to trimming and J lost 4 bases; unmatched junction nucleotides: 11.

Concerning this clone itself: Additional DNA sequences in this sample encode the identical CDR3. The chain has TRBV30 and TRBJ1-2, with D perhaps TRBD1 (5 bases). The CDR3 is 13 amino acids. The V end was cut by 0 bases, the J end by 6 bases, with 11 bases between. Germline V gives CDR1 GTSNPN, CDR2 SVGIG (reference sequence). The CDR3 spells CAWSVPGRDGYTF. Here the CDR3 DNA reads TGTGCCTGGAGTGTACCGGGCAGGGATGGCTACACCTTC.

The chain combines TRBV14 with TRBJ1-1; no firm D call. The CDR3 consists of 14 residues. Between the trimmed V and J ends, which lost 2 bases and 4 bases, there was a span of 11 bases. Germline CDR1 and CDR2: SGHDN and FVKESK. CDR3: CASSQLRALTEAFF. The CDR3, as DNA: TGTGCCAGCAGCCAACTCCGCGCCCTCACTGAAGCTTTCTTT.

The gene calls are TRBV7-3 and TRBJ2-1; TRBD1 agrees at 9 bases. V dropped 5 bases and J dropped 9; count of bases not matched to a gene: 20. The CDR3 sequence is 18 residues long. Germline-derived CDR1 and CDR2 are SGHTA and FQGTGA. CDR3 bases: TGTGCCAGCAGCCGCGCGGGGGCTCCGGGACAGGGAAGGGGTGAGCAGTTCTTC. Protein product: CASSRAGAPGQGRGEQFF.